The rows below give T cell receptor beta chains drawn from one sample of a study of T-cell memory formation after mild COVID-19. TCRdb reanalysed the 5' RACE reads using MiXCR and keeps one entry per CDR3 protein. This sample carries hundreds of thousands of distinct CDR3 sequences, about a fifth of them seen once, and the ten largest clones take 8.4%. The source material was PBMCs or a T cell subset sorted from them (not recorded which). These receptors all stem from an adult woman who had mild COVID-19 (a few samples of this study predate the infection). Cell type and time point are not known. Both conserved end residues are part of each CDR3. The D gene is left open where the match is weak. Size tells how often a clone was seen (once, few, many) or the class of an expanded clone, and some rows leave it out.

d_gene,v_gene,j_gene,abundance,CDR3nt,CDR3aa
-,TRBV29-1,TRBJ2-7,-,TGCAGCGTGGTTTCTAGGGACCTTCGGTACTTC,CSVVSRDLRYF
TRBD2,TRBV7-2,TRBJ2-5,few,TGTGCCAGCAGCTGGGGACTAGCGGGGATCGGAGAGACCCAGTACTTC,CASSWGLAGIGETQYF
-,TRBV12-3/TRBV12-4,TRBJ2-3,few,TGTGCCAGCAGTTCAGGGCCAACTAGCACAGATACGCAGTATTTT,CASSSGPTSTDTQYF
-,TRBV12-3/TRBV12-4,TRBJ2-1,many,TGTGCCAGCAGTTTACCCCAGGGGAACAATGAGCAGTTCTTC,CASSLPQGNNEQFF
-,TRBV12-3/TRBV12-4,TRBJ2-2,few,TGTGCCAGCAGTCCCTTTGGGCCTGGGGGGAACACCGGGGAGCTGTTTTTT,CASSPFGPGGNTGELFF
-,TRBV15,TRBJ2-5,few,TGTGCGGTAGGCCCTACCTGGGTTGGGGAGACCCAGTACTTC,CAVGPTWVGETQYF
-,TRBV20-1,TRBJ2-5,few,TGCAGTGCTGGCGTCAGGGGCCTACAAGAGACCCAGTACTTC,CSAGVRGLQETQYF
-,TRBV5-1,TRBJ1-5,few,TGCGCCAGCAGCTTGTATGGGGGACCCTCAAGTCAGCCCCAGCATTTT,CASSLYGGPSSQPQHF
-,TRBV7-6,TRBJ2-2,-,TGTGCCAGCAGCTTCGAGGCAGACTACACCGGGGAGCTGTTTTTT,CASSFEADYTGELFF
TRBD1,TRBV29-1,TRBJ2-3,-,TGCAGCGTTGAGGGACAGCACACAGATACGCAGTATTTT,CSVEGQHTDTQYF
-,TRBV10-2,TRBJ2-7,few,TGCGCCAGCAGGGAGAATGAGGGCTGGTACGAGCAGTACTTC,CASRENEGWYEQYF
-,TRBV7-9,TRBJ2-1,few,TGTGCCAGCCCCCCTGACCGTGGCCCCCGGCGGGATGAGCAGTTCTTC,CASPPDRGPRRDEQFF
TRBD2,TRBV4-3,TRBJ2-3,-,TGCGCCAGCAGCCCTCAGCGGGGGGGTAGCACAGATACGCAGTATTTT,CASSPQRGGSTDTQYF
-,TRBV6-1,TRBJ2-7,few,TGTGCCAGCAATGAAGTAGCGGCCTCCTACGAGCAGTACTTC,CASNEVAASYEQYF
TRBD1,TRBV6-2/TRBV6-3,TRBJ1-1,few,TGTGCCAGCAGTTACTCTGGGACAGGCGTTGGAGCTTTCTTT,CASSYSGTGVGAFF
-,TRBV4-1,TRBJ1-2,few,TGCGCCAGCAGCCAAGGGATAATGGGAGTGAATGGCTACACCTTC,CASSQGIMGVNGYTF
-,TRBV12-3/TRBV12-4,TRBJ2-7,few,TGTGCCAGCAGTCTAGGCGAGGGGTTAGTCTACGAGCAGTACTTC,CASSLGEGLVYEQYF
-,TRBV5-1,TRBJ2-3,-,TGCGCCAGCAGACGGGAGTTAGGGGGTGATACGCAGTATTTT,CASRRELGGDTQYF
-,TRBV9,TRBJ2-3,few,TGTGCCAGCAGCGTTGGAGGAGGGGATACAGATACGCAGTATTTT,CASSVGGGDTDTQYF
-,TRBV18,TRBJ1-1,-,TGTGCCAGCTCACCACCCCCTACGTGGGGAACGAACACTGAAGCTTTCTTT,CASSPPPTWGTNTEAFF
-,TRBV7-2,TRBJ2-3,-,TGTGCCAGCAGCTTAGTTGTGGGGGGATTAAGCGCAGATACGCAGTATTTT,CASSLVVGGLSADTQYF
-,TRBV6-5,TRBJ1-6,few,TGTGCCAGCAACCTTTACAGGGTAGGATCACCCCTCCACTTT,CASNLYRVGSPLHF